This T cell receptor (beta chain) was recovered during a study of tumor-infiltrating lymphocytes in primary liver carcinoma. Study results and caveats: Representation across all five tumor regions was limited to only about 7-24% of top clones. Tumor-adjacent and tumor-blood pairs shared less of their repertoires than tumor region pairs shared. Tumors reached a significantly greater top-250-clone fraction than blood did (p = 0.039).

It was from about 19-30 mg of unsorted bulk tissue that RNA and DNA were co-extracted. Tumor samples each held over 75% viable tumor cells. V lost 6 bases, J lost 0 bases, and 15 bases lay in between. CDR3 length: 15 residues. Germline CDR1 MDHEN, CDR2 SYDVKM. A constant-region primer primed TCR beta cDNA synthesis from about 490 ng of total RNA. What produced the TCR beta libraries was three nested multiplex PCR rounds using slightly modified ARM-PCR. Forward primers for TRBV1-TRBV30 and a C-beta reverse primer served the first two PCR rounds, at about 10 cycles each. TCRdb recomputed calls from the multiplex PCR reads with MiXCR, one row per CDR3 protein. The data show about 99,000 distinct CDR3 sequences, about 70% seen once. As concerns this clonotype: Antigen unknown.

The specimen sequenced was liver tumor tissue from sampling region 5. Subset defined: tumor region T5, tumor centre. The rearrangement links TRBV28 to TRBJ2-7, with D hard to call. This clonotype originated in a woman between 55 and 75 years old with primary liver carcinoma and hepatitis B virus infection. CDR3 DNA sequence: TGTGCCAGCAGCTCAGTGGTTGCAAGCTCCTACGAGCAGTACGTC. Amino acids: CASSSVVASSYEQYV.